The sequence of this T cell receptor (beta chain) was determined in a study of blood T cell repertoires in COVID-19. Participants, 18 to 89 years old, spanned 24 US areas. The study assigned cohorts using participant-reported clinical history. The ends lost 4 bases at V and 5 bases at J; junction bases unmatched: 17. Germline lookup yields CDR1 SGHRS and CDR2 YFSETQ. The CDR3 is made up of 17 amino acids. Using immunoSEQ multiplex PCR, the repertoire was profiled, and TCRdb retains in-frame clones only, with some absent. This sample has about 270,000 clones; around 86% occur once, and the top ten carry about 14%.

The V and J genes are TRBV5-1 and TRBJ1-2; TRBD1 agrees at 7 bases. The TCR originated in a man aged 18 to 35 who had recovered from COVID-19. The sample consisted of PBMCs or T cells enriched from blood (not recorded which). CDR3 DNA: TGCGCCAGCAGCCCGTCCGGAACAGGGGATGGGGGGTATGGCTACACCTTC. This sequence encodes CASSPSGTGDGGYGYTF. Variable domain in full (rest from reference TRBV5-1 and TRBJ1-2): KAGVTQTPRYLIKTRGQQVTLSCSPISGHRSVSWYQQTPGQGLQFLFEYFSETQRNKGNFPGRFSGRQFSNSRSEMNVSTLELGDSALYLCASSPSGTGDGGYGYTFGSGTRLTVV.